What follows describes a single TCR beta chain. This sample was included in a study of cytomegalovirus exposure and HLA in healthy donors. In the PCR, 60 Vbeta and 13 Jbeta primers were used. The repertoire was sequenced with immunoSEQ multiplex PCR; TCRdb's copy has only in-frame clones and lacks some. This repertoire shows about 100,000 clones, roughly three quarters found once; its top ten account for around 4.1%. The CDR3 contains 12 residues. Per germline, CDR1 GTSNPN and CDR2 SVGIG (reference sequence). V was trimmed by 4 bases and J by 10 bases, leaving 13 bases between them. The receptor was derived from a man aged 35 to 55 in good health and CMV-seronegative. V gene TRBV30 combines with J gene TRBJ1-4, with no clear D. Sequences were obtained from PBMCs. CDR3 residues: CAWNDGRGKLFF. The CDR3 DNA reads TGTGCCTGGAACGACGGTCGAGGAAAACTGTTTTTT.